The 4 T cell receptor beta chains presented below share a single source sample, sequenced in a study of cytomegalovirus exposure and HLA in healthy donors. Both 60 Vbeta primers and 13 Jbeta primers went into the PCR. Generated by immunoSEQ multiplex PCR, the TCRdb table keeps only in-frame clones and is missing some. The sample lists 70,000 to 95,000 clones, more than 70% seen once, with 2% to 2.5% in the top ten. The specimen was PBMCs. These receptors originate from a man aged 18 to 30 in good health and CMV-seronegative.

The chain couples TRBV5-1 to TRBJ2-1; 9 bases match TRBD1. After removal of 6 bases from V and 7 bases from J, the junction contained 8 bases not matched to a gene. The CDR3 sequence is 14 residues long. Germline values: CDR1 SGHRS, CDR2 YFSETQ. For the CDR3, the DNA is TGCGCCAGCACCACAAGGACAGGGGTGAATGAGCAGTTCTTC. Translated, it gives CASTTRTGVNEQFF.

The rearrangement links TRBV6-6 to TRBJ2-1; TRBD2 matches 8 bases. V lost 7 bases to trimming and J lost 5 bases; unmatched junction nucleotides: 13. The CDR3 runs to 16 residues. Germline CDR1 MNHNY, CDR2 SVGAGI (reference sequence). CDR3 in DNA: TGTGCCAGCACCTACGGGGGGGCGCTTGTCCACAATGAGCAGTTCTTC. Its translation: CASTYGGALVHNEQFF.

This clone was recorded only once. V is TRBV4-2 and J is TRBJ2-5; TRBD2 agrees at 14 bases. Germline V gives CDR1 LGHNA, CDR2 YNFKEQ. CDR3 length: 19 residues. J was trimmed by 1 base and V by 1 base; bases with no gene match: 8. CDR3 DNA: TGTGCCAGCAGCCAAGGACTAGCGGGGGGGCCTGGGTCCCAAGAGACCCAGTACTTC. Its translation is CASSQGLAGGPGSQETQYF.

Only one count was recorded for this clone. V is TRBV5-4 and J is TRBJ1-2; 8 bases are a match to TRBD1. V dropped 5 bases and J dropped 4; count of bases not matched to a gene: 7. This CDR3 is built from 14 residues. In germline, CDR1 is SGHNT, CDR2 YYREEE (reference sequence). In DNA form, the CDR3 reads TGTGCCAGCAGTCACGGGACAGGATCCTATGGCTACACCTTC. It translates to CASSHGTGSYGYTF.